A selection of T cell receptor beta chains follows, all from one sample in a study of siplizumab effects on memory and regulatory T cells. The data were produced by immunoSEQ multiplex PCR, yet TCRdb's version contains in-frame clones alone and is incomplete. The sample lists some 87,000 clones, around 90% occurring once. The material sequenced was CD4+ T cells sorted from blood. The source of these receptors is a human donor in good health. The CDR3 runs from the conserved cysteine through the conserved F or W. Fields, in order: J gene, V gene, D gene, clone size, CDR3 DNA, CDR3 protein. D genes are given only for firm matches. Clone size, where shown, is once, few, many, or a class for clones that have expanded.

J gene: TRBJ1-2; V gene: TRBV4-2; D gene: TRBD1; clone size: NA; CDR3 DNA: TGTGCCAGCAGCCAAGGGGACAGGGAGGACTATGGCTACACCTTC; CDR3 protein: CASSQGDREDYGYTF
J gene: TRBJ1-1; V gene: TRBV6-6; D gene: NA; clone size: once; CDR3 DNA: TGTGCCAGCAGTTCACCAGGGGAAGGGGACACTGAAGCTTTCTTT; CDR3 protein: CASSSPGEGDTEAFF
J gene: TRBJ1-1; V gene: TRBV29-1; D gene: TRBD1; clone size: NA; CDR3 DNA: TGCAGCGTTGACAGGGGGGGCGTGGACACTGAAGCTTTCTTT; CDR3 protein: CSVDRGGVDTEAFF
J gene: TRBJ1-2; V gene: TRBV7-6; D gene: NA; clone size: NA; CDR3 DNA: TGTGCCAGCAGCCAACCCGACAGCTATGGCTACACCTTC; CDR3 protein: CASSQPDSYGYTF
J gene: TRBJ1-2; V gene: TRBV28; D gene: NA; clone size: NA; CDR3 DNA: TGTGCCAGCAGTTTAGGGGGACGGTATGGCTACACCTTC; CDR3 protein: CASSLGGRYGYTF
J gene: TRBJ2-7; V gene: TRBV5-6; D gene: NA; clone size: NA; CDR3 DNA: TGTGCCAGCAGCTTGGGAATGGGCGGATTCTACGAGCAGTACTTC; CDR3 protein: CASSLGMGGFYEQYF
J gene: TRBJ1-2; V gene: TRBV27; D gene: NA; clone size: NA; CDR3 DNA: TGTGCCAGCAGTCTGACAGCTAACTATGGCTACACCTTC; CDR3 protein: CASSLTANYGYTF
J gene: TRBJ2-4; V gene: TRBV5-4; D gene: NA; clone size: NA; CDR3 DNA: TGTGCCAGCAGCTTGGGTGGGGGTAAAAACATTCAGTACTTC; CDR3 protein: CASSLGGGKNIQYF
J gene: TRBJ2-1; V gene: TRBV10-2; D gene: TRBD2; clone size: NA; CDR3 DNA: TGCGCCAGCAGTGGTTTAGCGGGAGCATCCTACAATGAGCAGTTCTTC; CDR3 protein: CASSGLAGASYNEQFF
J gene: TRBJ2-7; V gene: TRBV7-3; D gene: TRBD2; clone size: NA; CDR3 DNA: TGTGCCAGCAGCTTACGCGGGAGAGGCGACGAGCAGTACTTC; CDR3 protein: CASSLRGRGDEQYF
J gene: TRBJ2-5; V gene: TRBV30; D gene: TRBD2; clone size: few; CDR3 DNA: TGTGCCTGGAGTGTAGCTAGCGGGATAGAGACCCAGTACTTC; CDR3 protein: CAWSVASGIETQYF
J gene: TRBJ2-1; V gene: TRBV27; D gene: NA; clone size: once; CDR3 DNA: TGTGCCAGCAGTTTAGGAGGGACGGATGAGCAGTTCTTC; CDR3 protein: CASSLGGTDEQFF
J gene: TRBJ1-3; V gene: TRBV19; D gene: TRBD1; clone size: NA; CDR3 DNA: TGTGCCAGTAGTCCATCAGGGACAGCGTCTCGCTCTGGAAACACCATATATTTT; CDR3 protein: CASSPSGTASRSGNTIYF
J gene: TRBJ2-6; V gene: TRBV2; D gene: TRBD1; clone size: NA; CDR3 DNA: TGTGCCAGCAGCTTACAGGGGGTACTTTCTAGGACTGGGGCCAACGTCCTGACTTTC; CDR3 protein: CASSLQGVLSRTGANVLTF
J gene: TRBJ2-6; V gene: TRBV19; D gene: NA; clone size: few; CDR3 DNA: TGTGCCAGTAGTATAATACGGAGCTCTGGGGCCAACGTCCTGACTTTC; CDR3 protein: CASSIIRSSGANVLTF
J gene: TRBJ1-3; V gene: TRBV5-4; D gene: NA; clone size: NA; CDR3 DNA: TGTGCCAGCAGCCTCACAGGGCCTGGAAACACCATATATTTT; CDR3 protein: CASSLTGPGNTIYF
J gene: TRBJ2-2; V gene: TRBV9; D gene: TRBD1; clone size: NA; CDR3 DNA: TGTGCCAGCAGAGGGACGAGGACAGGGGATGGGGAGCTGTTTTTT; CDR3 protein: CASRGTRTGDGELFF
J gene: TRBJ2-7; V gene: TRBV15; D gene: TRBD1; clone size: NA; CDR3 DNA: TGTGCCACCAGCAGAGACCTCCTGGACAGGAGCCCCTACGAGCAGTACTTC; CDR3 protein: CATSRDLLDRSPYEQYF
J gene: TRBJ2-1; V gene: TRBV20-1; D gene: NA; clone size: NA; CDR3 DNA: TGCAGTGCTAGGAAAACCAATGAGCAGTTCTTC; CDR3 protein: CSARKTNEQFF
J gene: TRBJ2-1; V gene: TRBV11-3; D gene: NA; clone size: NA; CDR3 DNA: TGTGCCAGCAGCTTTAGGCATCAGGGATACAATGAGCAGTTCTTC; CDR3 protein: CASSFRHQGYNEQFF
J gene: TRBJ2-1; V gene: TRBV5-6; D gene: NA; clone size: NA; CDR3 DNA: TGTGCCAGCAGCTCGATGAGCAATGAGCAGTTCTTC; CDR3 protein: CASSSMSNEQFF
J gene: TRBJ1-1; V gene: TRBV5-6; D gene: NA; clone size: NA; CDR3 DNA: TGTGCCAGCAGCTTGGGGGGTAAGGCTGAAGCTTTCTTT; CDR3 protein: CASSLGGKAEAFF
J gene: TRBJ2-5; V gene: TRBV7-3; D gene: NA; clone size: NA; CDR3 DNA: TGTGCCAGCAGCCCACGGAGGGCAGAGACCCAGTACTTC; CDR3 protein: CASSPRRAETQYF
J gene: TRBJ2-3; V gene: TRBV19; D gene: NA; clone size: NA; CDR3 DNA: TGTGCCAGTAGGTTACAGGGATCTACAGATACGCAGTATTTT; CDR3 protein: CASRLQGSTDTQYF
J gene: TRBJ2-7; V gene: TRBV5-1; D gene: NA; clone size: NA; CDR3 DNA: TGCGCCAGCAGCTTAGACTACGAGCAGTACTTC; CDR3 protein: CASSLDYEQYF
J gene: TRBJ1-2; V gene: TRBV4-1; D gene: NA; clone size: NA; CDR3 DNA: TGCGCCAGCAGCCAAGCACCCACGCGGGGGGCAGACTATGGCTACACCTTC; CDR3 protein: CASSQAPTRGADYGYTF
J gene: TRBJ1-5; V gene: TRBV2; D gene: TRBD1; clone size: NA; CDR3 DNA: TGTGCCAGCGGGGACAGTAACAATCAGCCCCAGCATTTT; CDR3 protein: CASGDSNNQPQHF
J gene: TRBJ2-3; V gene: TRBV7-2; D gene: TRBD2; clone size: NA; CDR3 DNA: TGTGCCAGCAGCTTAGACGGGACTAACACAGATACGCAGTATTTT; CDR3 protein: CASSLDGTNTDTQYF
J gene: TRBJ2-1; V gene: TRBV6-1; D gene: NA; clone size: NA; CDR3 DNA: TGTGCCAGCAGTGAATGGTCCGGCCGATACAATGAGCAGTTCTTC; CDR3 protein: CASSEWSGRYNEQFF
J gene: TRBJ2-2; V gene: TRBV4-3; D gene: NA; clone size: NA; CDR3 DNA: TGCGCCAGCAGCCAAGAAAACGACTATCGCCGGGAGCTGTTTTTT; CDR3 protein: CASSQENDYRRELFF
J gene: TRBJ2-3; V gene: TRBV10-1; D gene: NA; clone size: NA; CDR3 DNA: TGCGCCAGCAGGGAGACTAGACGGGGTACGCAGTATTTT; CDR3 protein: CASRETRRGTQYF
J gene: TRBJ2-7; V gene: TRBV28; D gene: NA; clone size: NA; CDR3 DNA: TGTGCCAGCAGTTCCCTGAGGGGCGGCAACTACGAGCAGTACTTC; CDR3 protein: CASSSLRGGNYEQYF
J gene: TRBJ1-2; V gene: TRBV7-8; D gene: NA; clone size: few; CDR3 DNA: TGTGCCAGCAGCACCACCCGCGCACGTGGCTACACCTTC; CDR3 protein: CASSTTRARGYTF
J gene: TRBJ2-5; V gene: TRBV5-6; D gene: NA; clone size: NA; CDR3 DNA: TGTGCCAGCAGCTTGGGGCGGGACGGGACCCAGTACTTC; CDR3 protein: CASSLGRDGTQYF
J gene: TRBJ1-2; V gene: TRBV7-8; D gene: TRBD1; clone size: once; CDR3 DNA: TGTGCCAGCAGGGAACAGGGGATATCTTTATGGGGCTACACCTTC; CDR3 protein: CASREQGISLWGYTF
J gene: TRBJ2-7; V gene: TRBV19; D gene: TRBD1; clone size: NA; CDR3 DNA: TGTGCCACCGGGACAGGATCGATCTACGAGCAGTACTTC; CDR3 protein: CATGTGSIYEQYF
J gene: TRBJ1-1; V gene: TRBV19; D gene: NA; clone size: NA; CDR3 DNA: TGTGCCAGTAGTCTACTGGAACAGGGAGAAGCTTTCTTT; CDR3 protein: CASSLLEQGEAFF
J gene: TRBJ1-1; V gene: TRBV10-2; D gene: TRBD1; clone size: NA; CDR3 DNA: TGCGCCAGCAGCCCCACGAAACAGGGGGCGCGTTCTGAAGCTTTCTTT; CDR3 protein: CASSPTKQGARSEAFF
J gene: TRBJ2-2; V gene: TRBV2; D gene: NA; clone size: once; CDR3 DNA: TGTGCCAGCAGCCGGCGGGCCGCGAACACCGGGGAGCTGTTTTTT; CDR3 protein: CASSRRAANTGELFF
J gene: TRBJ2-1; V gene: TRBV7-7; D gene: TRBD2; clone size: NA; CDR3 DNA: TGTGCTAGCAGCTCAGTAGCGGGGAGCTCCTACAATGAGCAGTTCTTC; CDR3 protein: CASSSVAGSSYNEQFF
J gene: TRBJ2-5; V gene: TRBV14; D gene: TRBD1; clone size: NA; CDR3 DNA: TGTGCCAGCAGCCAAGGCGACAGGGTTCAAGAGACCCAGTACTTC; CDR3 protein: CASSQGDRVQETQYF
J gene: TRBJ2-1; V gene: TRBV7-9; D gene: TRBD2; clone size: NA; CDR3 DNA: TGTGCCAGCAGCTTAGTTGTACTAGCGGGGACCTACAATGAGCAGTTCTTC; CDR3 protein: CASSLVVLAGTYNEQFF
J gene: TRBJ2-2; V gene: TRBV28; D gene: NA; clone size: NA; CDR3 DNA: TGTGCCAGCAGTTTAATCACGGACACCGGGGAGCTGTTTTTT; CDR3 protein: CASSLITDTGELFF
J gene: TRBJ2-1; V gene: TRBV10-3; D gene: NA; clone size: NA; CDR3 DNA: TGTGCCATCAGCCGATCGGCGGAGAGATACAATGAGCAGTTCTTC; CDR3 protein: CAISRSAERYNEQFF
J gene: TRBJ2-3; V gene: TRBV5-1; D gene: NA; clone size: NA; CDR3 DNA: TGCGCCAGCAGCGAGGGGAGCTGGGGGGGCACAGATACGCAGTATTTT; CDR3 protein: CASSEGSWGGTDTQYF
J gene: TRBJ2-3; V gene: TRBV5-1; D gene: NA; clone size: NA; CDR3 DNA: TGCGCCAGCAGCTTGGCGTGGCCCTATCCAGATACGCAGTATTTT; CDR3 protein: CASSLAWPYPDTQYF
J gene: TRBJ1-3; V gene: TRBV6-6; D gene: NA; clone size: NA; CDR3 DNA: TGTGCCAGCAGGCTGACCTGGACTCTCTCTGGAAACACCATATATTTT; CDR3 protein: CASRLTWTLSGNTIYF
J gene: TRBJ1-2; V gene: TRBV6-6; D gene: NA; clone size: NA; CDR3 DNA: TGTGCCAGCAGCAGACTGCCCTATGGCTACACCTTC; CDR3 protein: CASSRLPYGYTF
J gene: TRBJ2-7; V gene: TRBV7-3; D gene: NA; clone size: NA; CDR3 DNA: TGTGCCAGCAGCTTATACGGAGGGAACGAGCAGTACTTC; CDR3 protein: CASSLYGGNEQYF
J gene: TRBJ2-1; V gene: TRBV10-2; D gene: TRBD2; clone size: NA; CDR3 DNA: TGCGCCAGCAGACCTCCGGGACAGGGGGGACTAGCGGGAATACAGTTCTTC; CDR3 protein: CASRPPGQGGLAGIQFF
J gene: TRBJ1-1; V gene: TRBV9; D gene: TRBD1; clone size: few; CDR3 DNA: TGTGCCAGCAGCCAACCGACAGGGGAAGCTTTCTTT; CDR3 protein: CASSQPTGEAFF
J gene: TRBJ2-7; V gene: TRBV7-6; D gene: NA; clone size: NA; CDR3 DNA: TGTGCCAGCAGCCGCGGGGCAGAATTCTACGAGCAGTACTTC; CDR3 protein: CASSRGAEFYEQYF
J gene: TRBJ2-3; V gene: TRBV4-1; D gene: NA; clone size: NA; CDR3 DNA: TGCGCCAGCAGCCAAGTCGGTCTGCAGCAGTATTTT; CDR3 protein: CASSQVGLQQYF
J gene: TRBJ1-2; V gene: TRBV19; D gene: TRBD1; clone size: NA; CDR3 DNA: TGTGCCAGTAGTCGACAGGGGGCCCCCCGAGACTACACCTTC; CDR3 protein: CASSRQGAPRDYTF